The present T cell receptor beta chain was sequenced within a study of CD8 T cells in Susac syndrome. Trimming stripped 2 bases from V and 4 bases from J, with 14 bases between. CDR3 length equals 16 residues. Per the germline V gene, CDR1 is LGHNA and CDR2 is YSLEER. RNA was extracted with the RNeasy kit, and a quantity of roughly 0.5 to 1 ug was reverse transcribed using random hexamers. immunoSEQ multiplex PCR amplified TCR beta CDR3 across 54 Vbeta, 13 Jbeta. TCRdb independently ran MiXCR on the immunoSEQ multiplex PCR reads; one entry per CDR3 protein. The sample lists 110,000 to 150,000 distinct CDR3 sequences, 94% occurring once. Healthy donors, matched for age and sex, constituted the control group.

Material for sequencing was CD8+ T cells from PBMCs. This chain joins TRBV4-3 and TRBJ2-2, with D possibly being TRBD1 or TRBD2 (5 bases each). The receptor's source is a human donor in good health. The CDR3, as DNA: TGCGCCAGCAGCCAACAAAGGACCGGGGCCACCGGGGAGCTGTTTTTT. It is translated as CASSQQRTGATGELFF.